This T cell receptor beta chain was profiled in a study of T cells in Graves' hyperthyroidism and ophthalmopathy. The study's findings and limits: Appearing also in blood were most of the thyroid clonotypes expanded above 0.001.

The V gene's germline CDR1 is LNHDA and CDR2 SQIVND (reference sequence). The CDR3 spans 15 residues. Between the trimmed V and J ends, which lost 6 bases and 2 bases, there was a span of 16 bases. Uncontrolled infection, other autoimmune disease, pregnancy and lactation each barred patients from inclusion. This clonotype was observed a few times. Its matching antigen is unknown. Researchers amplified the TCR beta CDR3 regions from RNA transcripts. HTBI primers were employed in a first-round RT-PCR of the TCR CDR3. TCRdb re-analysed the multiplex PCR reads in MiXCR, keeping a single row per CDR3 protein. Found here are hundreds of thousands of distinct CDR3 sequences, 14% of them singletons; the top ten hold around 9.6%.

Specimen: blood. This TCR came from a woman aged 18-35 years with Graves' hyperthyroidism. The chain recombines TRBV19 with TRBJ1-1, with D possibly being TRBD1 (5 bases). The CDR3 bases are TGTGCCAGTAGGGGACCCGGGGGTCCTAACACTGAAGCTTTCTTT. Amino acid sequence: CASRGPGGPNTEAFF.